The 10 T cell receptor beta chains below come from one sample, sequenced in a study of T cell responses to AZD1222 COVID-19 vaccine. The repertoire was sequenced with immunoSEQ multiplex PCR; TCRdb's copy has only in-frame clones and lacks some. This table holds over 100,000 clones, approximately 84% found once. The sequences come from peripheral blood, collected on day 0 of AZD1222 vaccination. The receptors were sampled from an adult in good health.

V usage is TRBV6-1 and J usage is TRBJ1-5; a weak D match, TRBD1 (6 bases). The V end lost 4 bases, the J end lost 4 bases, and 14 bases lay between the germline ends. Germline V gives CDR1 MNHNS, CDR2 SASEGT. The CDR3 extends over 15 amino acids. The chain's CDR3 is CASSGVGTGNQPQHF. The CDR3, as DNA: TGTGCCAGCAGTGGGGTGGGAACAGGGAATCAGCCCCAGCATTTT.

This clone was seen a few times. This chain uses TRBV19 with TRBJ1-1; 8 bases agree with TRBD1. V gave up 6 bases and J gave up 4 bases; unmatched junction bases: 13. In germline, CDR1 is LNHDA, CDR2 SQIVND (reference sequence). This CDR3 spans 16 amino acids. The CDR3 DNA reads TGTGCCAGTAGGGCCCGGGGACAGGCGGGTGGCACTGAAGCTTTCTTT. Its translation is CASRARGQAGGTEAFF.

The CDR3, as DNA: TGTGCCAGTAGTATAGTAGCGGGTTTGGACTATGGCTACACCTTC. Translation: CASSIVAGLDYGYTF. The chain recombines TRBV19 with TRBJ1-2; D not resolved. Germline CDR1 is LNHDA and CDR2 is SQIVND (reference sequence). Trimming removed 1 base from V and 3 bases from J, with 12 bases in between. CDR3 length: 15 residues.

J is TRBJ1-2 and V is TRBV6-5, with 7 bases aligning to TRBD1. Looked up from germline, CDR1 is MNHEY and CDR2 is SVGAGI. J gave up 10 bases and V 6 bases, and 17 bases lay outside the gene matches. The CDR3 sequence is 15 residues long. The CDR3 nucleotides are TGTGCCAGCAGGGGGCCTGGACAGGTTGGATCTGACTACACCTTC. This translates into CASRGPGQVGSDYTF.

The chain joins TRBV5-4 to TRBJ2-6, with D possibly matching TRBD1 (5 bases). V gave up 6 bases and J gave up 5 bases, with 21 bases separating them. CDR3 length: 17 residues. Germline-derived CDR1 and CDR2 are SGHNT and YYREEE (reference sequence). CDR3: CASISYVPDSRANVLTF. The CDR3 region has the DNA TGTGCCAGCATAAGTTACGTACCAGACAGTCGGGCCAACGTCCTGACTTTC.

This clone was recorded only once. This rearrangement joins TRBV6-5 to TRBJ1-2, with D unclear. Germline CDR1 reads MNHEY; CDR2 reads SVGAGI. The CDR3 runs to 15 residues. The germline V and J ends were trimmed by 6 bases and 8 bases, with 22 bases remaining between them. Here the CDR3 DNA reads TGTGCCAGCAGACAACCCACGCGGCGCCCGGGGGGCTACACCTTC. This encodes CASRQPTRRPGGYTF.

V is TRBV28 and J is TRBJ1-5; tentatively, D is TRBD1 (6 bases). CDR3 length equals 16 residues. The ends were cut back, 7 bases at V and 3 bases at J, with 19 bases in the middle. Germline loops: CDR1 MDHEN, CDR2 SYDVKM. The CDR3 DNA reads TGTGCCAGCACCAAGCTGGGGGGGGGCAACAATCAGCCCCAGCATTTT. Translation gives CASTKLGGGNNQPQHF. Supplemented by reference TRBV28 and TRBJ1-5, the full variable domain reads DVKVTQSSRYLVKRTGEKVFLECVQDMDHENMFWYRQDPGLGLRLIYFSYDVKMKEKGDIPEGYSVSREKKERFSLILESASTNQTSMYLCASTKLGGGNNQPQHFGDGTRLSIL.

This chain links TRBV7-2 with TRBJ1-5, with a tentative D call TRBD1 (6 bases). This CDR3 spans 14 amino acids. The V and J ends lost 4 bases and 8 bases respectively, with 15 bases between them. The germline CDR1 and CDR2 sequences are SGHTA and FQGNSA. CDR3 sequence reads: CASSSQGGLEPQHF. The CDR3 nucleotides read TGTGCCAGCAGCTCACAGGGAGGTCTGGAGCCCCAGCATTTT.

The chain has TRBV7-2 and TRBJ2-7; TRBD2 matches at 9 bases. Looked up from germline, CDR1 is SGHTA and CDR2 is FQGNSA. V trimming: 3 bases; J trimming: 0 bases; junction bases outside the gene matches: 6. CDR3 length equals 16 residues. The CDR3 nucleotides are TGTGCCAGCAGCTTCACTAGCGGGCTGAGCTCCTACGAGCAGTACTTC. Translation: CASSFTSGLSSYEQYF.

The count of this clone is one. The CDR3 loop reads CATRPGDRDDGELFF. CDR3 DNA sequence: TGTGCCACGCGCCCCGGGGACAGGGACGACGGGGAGCTGTTTTTT. The chain is built from TRBV24-1 and TRBJ2-2, with 9 bases aligning to TRBD1. Germline V lookup: CDR1 KGHDR, CDR2 SFDVKD. This CDR3 comprises 15 residues. Trimming at V came to 10 bases and at J to 7 bases, leaving 12 bases not matched to a gene.